These 11 T cell receptor beta chains came from one sample sequenced in a study of vaccination and CD4 T cells after COVID-19. The Oncomine TCR Beta short-read assay sequenced DNA from cultured CD4+ T cells. TCRdb fed the PCR reads into MiXCR, producing one record per CDR3 protein. The sample consists of 20,000 to 25,000 distinct CDR3 sequences, 55% to 70% of them appearing once. Their target antigens are unknown. The treatment denotes: approximately nine-day PBMC culture with coronavirus spike peptide pools or control peptides (ViraFEST assay). The specimen comprised CD4+ T cells from blood, cultured in vitro, sampled after SARS-CoV-2 vaccination. These receptors originate from a human donor who received a COVID-19 vaccine.

This clonotype was seen just once. This rearrangement joins TRBV30 to TRBJ2-7; D is uncertain. The CDR3 runs 11 residues. The V end lost 2 bases, the J end lost 6 bases, and 8 bases lay between the germline ends. Looked up from germline, CDR1 is GTSNPN and CDR2 is SVGIG (reference sequence). DNA of the CDR3: TGTGCCTGGAGTAACAGATTCGAGCAGTACTTC. Its protein is CAWSNRFEQYF.

In this sample, this clonotype turned up a few times. This rearrangement joins TRBV27 to TRBJ2-5, with 7 bases lining up with TRBD2. Germline V gene lookup returns CDR1 MNHEY and CDR2 SMNVEV (reference sequence). The CDR3 is 15 amino acids. The V segment lost 4 bases and the J segment 1 base; nucleotides outside the gene matches: 6. The CDR3 region has the DNA TGTGCCAGCAGTTCCGGAATAGCGGGCCAAGAGACCCAGTACTTC. This encodes CASSSGIAGQETQYF.

The J gene is TRBJ1-1, the V gene TRBV29-1; D unresolved. CDR3 length equals 12 residues. In germline, CDR1 is SQVTM, CDR2 ANQGSEA. V lost 6 bases, J lost 1 base, and 9 bases lay in between. CDR3 DNA: TGCAGCGTGGGTGGAAGGAACACTGAAGCTTTCTTT. Its protein is CSVGGRNTEAFF.

V is TRBV5-1 and J is TRBJ1-1; D perhaps matches TRBD1 (6 bases). The CDR3 consists of 14 residues. V lost 8 bases and J 0 bases, leaving 14 bases between the germline ends. Germline V gene sequence: CDR1 SGHRS, CDR2 YFSETQ. The CDR3 region is CASKTGPLNTEAFF. Written as DNA, the CDR3 is TGCGCCAGTAAAACAGGGCCCCTGAACACTGAAGCTTTCTTT.

The chain combines TRBV30 with TRBJ2-2; a weak D match, TRBD1 (6 bases). CDR1 and CDR2 from the germline V gene are GTSNPN and SVGIG (reference sequence). The length of the CDR3 is 15 residues. V shed 4 bases and J shed 4 bases, with 16 bases lying between them. The CDR3 region is CAWTYWGPGTGELFF. The CDR3 DNA is TGTGCCTGGACCTATTGGGGGCCAGGCACCGGGGAGCTGTTTTTT.

V gene TRBV6-1 combines with J gene TRBJ2-5, with D uncertain. The CDR3 runs to 13 residues. The ends were cut back, 4 bases at V and 3 bases at J, with 9 bases in the middle. Germline CDR1 is MNHNS and CDR2 is SASEGT. This CDR3 reads CASSANYEETQYF. As DNA, the CDR3 is TGTGCCAGCAGTGCCAACTACGAAGAGACCCAGTACTTC.

The chain carries TRBV30 and TRBJ1-6; perhaps TRBD1 as D (6 bases). The length of the CDR3 is 15 residues. Deletions cut 1 base from V and 7 bases from J, with 14 bases between. Germline V lookup: CDR1 GTSNPN, CDR2 SVGIG (reference sequence). This CDR3 reads CAWSDLGGYNSPLHF. Here the CDR3 DNA reads TGTGCCTGGAGTGACTTGGGGGGCTACAATTCACCCCTCCACTTT.

V usage is TRBV5-1 and J usage is TRBJ1-1; 10 bases align to TRBD1. V was clipped by 4 bases and J by 5 bases; unmatched bases: 11. Per the germline V gene, CDR1 is SGHRS and CDR2 is YFSETQ. The CDR3 runs 16 residues. The CDR3 loop is CASSSWTGGPETEAFF. The CDR3 nucleotides are TGCGCCAGCAGCAGCTGGACAGGGGGGCCGGAGACTGAAGCTTTCTTT. Together with reference TRBV5-1 and TRBJ1-1, the CDR3 gives the full variable domain: KAGVTQTPRYLIKTRGQQVTLSCSPISGHRSVSWYQQTPGQGLQFLFEYFSETQRNKGNFPGRFSGRQFSNSRSEMNVSTLELGDSALYLCASSSWTGGPETEAFFGQGTRLTVV.

The genes are TRBV12-3 or TRBV12-4 and TRBJ2-2, with a tentative D call TRBD2 (6 bases). The length of the CDR3 is 16 residues. The ends were cut back, 3 bases at V and 5 bases at J, with 16 bases in the middle. CDR3 loop: CASSLGLMRRTGELFF. For the CDR3, the DNA is TGTGCCAGCAGTTTGGGACTGATGAGAAGGACCGGGGAGCTGTTTTTT.

V usage is TRBV27 and J usage is TRBJ1-2, with 11 bases fitting TRBD1. The CDR3 covers 14 residues. The germline V gene encodes CDR1 MNHEY and CDR2 SMNVEV (reference sequence). The J segment lost 7 bases and the V segment lost 6 bases, leaving 7 bases of the junction unmatched. CDR3 residues: CASRRGQGVGGYTF. In DNA form, the CDR3 reads TGTGCCAGCAGGCGGGGACAGGGGGTAGGTGGCTACACCTTC.

The chain couples TRBV19 to TRBJ1-1; 7 bases are a match to TRBD1. Germline assignment: CDR1 LNHDA and CDR2 SQIVND (reference sequence). The CDR3 contains 13 residues. Trimming took 6 bases from V and 1 from J; bases not matched to a gene: 2. Written as DNA, the CDR3 is TGTGCCAGTAGAAAGGGGGCGAACACTGAAGCTTTCTTT. This gives the protein CASRKGANTEAFF.